Below are 24 T cell receptor beta chains sequenced from a single sample in a study of blood T cell repertoires in COVID-19 (dated by TCRdb to 2018 to 2020). Library creation used the immunoSEQ multiplex PCR assay. The clones in this table, taken by TCRdb from immuneACCESS, are in-frame only. Not every clone is retained; where verified, under half of the shortfall comes from an unresolved V gene, and the cause of the rest is unknown. This sample lists about 150,000 clones; 87% were detected once. In total, the top ten clones hold around 6.5% of the sample. Sequenced material: peripheral blood. These receptors all stem from an elderly man with acute or convalescent COVID-19.

The J gene is TRBJ2-3, the V gene TRBV7-9; 10 bases map to TRBD1. V dropped 5 bases and J dropped 4; count of bases not matched to a gene: 6. CDR1 and CDR2 (germline): SEHNR, FQNEAQ (reference sequence). There are 15 residues in the CDR3. Here the CDR3 reads CASSTSGTGADTQYF. As DNA, the CDR3 is TGTGCCAGCAGCACATCCGGGACAGGGGCAGATACGCAGTATTTT.

This chain joins TRBV5-1 and TRBJ2-5; 14 bases line up with TRBD2. The CDR3 is 17 amino acids. Germline assignment: CDR1 SGHRS and CDR2 YFSETQ. V shed 4 bases, J shed 5 bases, and the junction held 10 bases outside the gene matches. CDR3 DNA: TGCGCCAGCAGCACAGGACTAGCGGGAGGTCGGATGGAGACCCAGTACTTC. It encodes CASSTGLAGGRMETQYF.

In its sample, this clone was seen a few times. This chain uses TRBV11-1 with TRBJ1-2; the D is unclear. Trimming left V 5 bases short and J 8 bases short, with 18 bases between. Germline lookup yields CDR1 SGHAT and CDR2 FQDESV (reference sequence). This CDR3 is 14 amino acids long. The CDR3 nucleotides are TGTGCCAGCAGCCACGGTTGGGGAGCACAGGGCTACACCTTC. Translating it yields CASSHGWGAQGYTF.

The rearrangement links TRBV7-9 to TRBJ1-6; 10 positions agree with TRBD1. The germline CDR1 and CDR2 sequences are SEHNR and FQNEAQ (reference sequence). The ends lost 5 bases at V and 10 bases at J; junction bases unmatched: 11. This CDR3 is built from 16 residues. The CDR3 loop is CASSPGDRGNGSPLHF. DNA for the CDR3: TGTGCCAGCAGCCCCGGGGACAGGGGAAATGGATCACCCCTCCACTTT.

This chain connects TRBV9 to TRBJ2-1; 9 bases line up with TRBD1. The ends lost 0 bases at V and 5 bases at J; junction bases unmatched: 6. Germline V gene lookup returns CDR1 SGDLS and CDR2 YYNGEE. The CDR3 covers 16 residues. The CDR3 nucleotides are TGTGCCAGCAGCGTAGCCGGGACAGGGACGAACAATGAGCAGTTCTTC. This encodes CASSVAGTGTNNEQFF. The full variable domain, in which reference TRBV9 and TRBJ2-1 provide the parts outside the CDR3, is DSGVTQTPKHLITATGQRVTLRCSPRSGDLSVYWYQQSLDQGLQFLIQYYNGEERAKGNILERFSAQQFPDLHSELNLSSLELGDSALYFCASSVAGTGTNNEQFFGPGTRLTVL.

CDR3 nucleotide sequence: TGTGCCAGCGCGGGCGCGGGCTATGGCTACACCTTC. Translating it yields CASAGAGYGYTF. This chain links TRBV28 with TRBJ1-2; D remains ambiguous. The CDR3 extends over 12 amino acids. The ends were cut back, 8 bases at V and 4 bases at J, with 11 bases in the middle. The germline V gene encodes CDR1 MDHEN and CDR2 SYDVKM.

The rearrangement joins TRBV7-2 to TRBJ1-6; perhaps TRBD1 as D (6 bases). V was pared by 1 base and J by 8 bases, with 12 bases between. Looked up from germline, CDR1 is SGHTA and CDR2 is FQGNSA. The CDR3 is 15 residues long. For the CDR3, the DNA is TGTGCCAGCAGCTTAGGGACAGCAAGGCATTCACCCCTCCACTTT. Amino acids: CASSLGTARHSPLHF.

The J gene is TRBJ1-1, the V gene TRBV18, with D hard to call. This CDR3 contains 13 residues. Trimming shortened V by 3 bases and J by 5 bases, and 10 bases separated the two germline ends. Per germline, CDR1 KGHSH and CDR2 LQKENI. CDR3 sequence: CASSPLGGTEAFF. Written as DNA, the CDR3 is TGTGCCAGCTCACCTCTGGGAGGTACTGAAGCTTTCTTT.

V usage is TRBV5-8 and J usage is TRBJ2-3; the D gene is possibly TRBD2 (5 bases). There are 14 residues in the CDR3. Germline loops: CDR1 SGHTS, CDR2 YDEGEE. V shed 0 bases and J shed 3 bases, with 8 bases lying between them. This CDR3 reads CASSLGLATDTQYF. DNA of the CDR3: TGTGCCAGCAGCTTGGGGCTAGCAACAGATACGCAGTATTTT.

The J gene is TRBJ2-3, the V gene TRBV11-2; TRBD2 agrees at 8 bases. The ends lost 5 bases at V and 6 bases at J; junction bases unmatched: 13. Germline CDR1 SGHAT, CDR2 FQNNGV. The CDR3 has 16 amino acids. CDR3 sequence: CASSPISGVPPDTQYF. DNA of the CDR3: TGTGCCAGCAGCCCGATTAGCGGGGTTCCCCCGGATACGCAGTATTTT.

The chain joins TRBV7-3 to TRBJ2-1, with 9 bases fitting TRBD1. Trimming took 5 bases from V and 7 from J; bases not matched to a gene: 9. The CDR3 runs to 15 residues. Germline assignment: CDR1 SGHTA and CDR2 FQGTGA. CDR3 region: CASSGGTGNRNEQFF. For the CDR3, the DNA is TGTGCCAGCAGCGGGGGGACAGGGAATAGGAATGAGCAGTTCTTC.

This sequence joins TRBV5-1 and TRBJ1-6, with D perhaps matching TRBD1 (5 bases). This CDR3 has 13 residues. V gave up 0 bases and J gave up 8 bases, with 6 bases separating them. Germline lookup yields CDR1 SGHRS and CDR2 YFSETQ. The CDR3, as DNA: TGCGCCAGCAGCTTGGAAGGGGATTCACCCCTCCACTTT. It specifies CASSLEGDSPLHF.

The chain uses TRBV19 and TRBJ1-4; a weak D match, TRBD1 (6 bases). The CDR3 runs 13 residues. The germline CDR1 and CDR2 sequences are LNHDA and SQIVND (reference sequence). With 4 bases removed from V and 7 bases from J, the gap between germline ends came to 10 bases. The CDR3 protein is CASSTARGEKLFF. The CDR3 DNA is TGTGCCAGTAGTACGGCCAGGGGTGAAAAACTGTTTTTT.

This chain connects TRBV7-9 to TRBJ1-5; no definite D call. V lost 1 base and J 0 bases, leaving 7 bases between the germline ends. The CDR3 is made up of 15 amino acids. Germline CDR1 SEHNR, CDR2 FQNEAQ (reference sequence). Here the CDR3 reads CASSLGGDSNQPQHF. Written as DNA, the CDR3 is TGTGCCAGCAGCTTAGGGGGAGATAGCAATCAGCCCCAGCATTTT.

V is TRBV19 and J is TRBJ2-1; D possibly corresponds to TRBD2 (6 bases). Germline V gene lookup returns CDR1 LNHDA and CDR2 SQIVND (reference sequence). Trimming took 1 base from V and 5 from J, leaving 15 bases between them. The CDR3 consists of 16 residues. The DNA for the CDR3 is TGTGCCAGTAGTATAGTTGGGACTTTAGCCAACAATGAGCAGTTCTTC. It is translated as CASSIVGTLANNEQFF.

The chain recombines TRBV6-5 with TRBJ2-1, with 8 nucleotides matching TRBD2. CDR3 length: 15 amino acids. The J segment lost 4 bases and the V segment lost 5 bases, leaving 7 bases of the junction unmatched. Germline CDR1 reads MNHEY; CDR2 reads SVGAGI. Here the CDR3 DNA reads TGTGCCAGCAGTCTCTCACTAGCGGAGTACAATGAGCAGTTCTTC. As protein: CASSLSLAEYNEQFF.

V is TRBV4-1 and J is TRBJ1-1; 7 nucleotides align to TRBD1. The V gene's germline CDR1 is MGHRA and CDR2 YSYEKL. CDR3 size: 14 residues. V shed 7 bases, J shed 5 bases, and the junction held 10 bases outside the gene matches. Written as DNA, the CDR3 is TGCGCCAGCATGGACAGGCTACGAAGGACTGAAGCTTTCTTT. This translates into CASMDRLRRTEAFF.

This clone has only one observation. The chain combines TRBV6-1 with TRBJ2-7; 8 positions match TRBD1. V gave up 0 bases and J gave up 3 bases; unmatched junction bases: 4. This CDR3 spans 15 amino acids. Germline CDR1 and CDR2: MNHNS and SASEGT. This CDR3 reads CASSEAGQGGYEQYF. DNA for the CDR3: TGTGCCAGCAGTGAAGCAGGACAGGGTGGCTACGAGCAGTACTTC.

This clone was counted a single time. CDR3 sequence reads: CASSGTGMNTEAFF. The CDR3 bases are TGCGCCAGCAGCGGGACAGGGATGAACACTGAAGCTTTCTTT. The chain is built from TRBV5-1 and TRBJ1-1; TRBD1 matches at 9 bases. The CDR3 sequence is 14 residues long. Germline assignment: CDR1 SGHRS and CDR2 YFSETQ. V was clipped by 4 bases and J by 0 bases; unmatched bases: 1.

The chain is built from TRBV25-1 and TRBJ2-2, with 7 nucleotides matching TRBD2. The CDR3 loop spans 17 amino acids. Trimming took 2 bases from V and 4 from J; bases not matched to a gene: 10. Per the germline V gene, CDR1 is MGHDK and CDR2 is SYGVNS. The CDR3 nucleotides read TGTGCCAGCAGTGAACGAACGGGAGGATCGGCCACCGGGGAGCTGTTTTTT. Protein: CASSERTGGSATGELFF.

This rearrangement joins TRBV9 to TRBJ2-5; 7 bases map to TRBD2. The CDR3 runs to 16 residues. The V gene's germline CDR1 is SGDLS and CDR2 YYNGEE. Losses at the gene ends were 6 bases for V and 1 base for J; bases not matched to a gene: 12. The DNA of the CDR3 is TGTGCCAGCAACACAAGAGGGGCTAGCGGCCAAGAGACCCAGTACTTC. Its protein is CASNTRGASGQETQYF.

V usage is TRBV7-3 and J usage is TRBJ2-7; 10 bases map to TRBD2. The CDR3 has 15 amino acids. Germline V gene lookup returns CDR1 SGHTA and CDR2 FQGTGA. The junction had 7 bases not matched to a gene; V was cut back by 4 bases and J by 4 bases. The CDR3 loop is CASSSAGGPLYEQYF. CDR3 DNA: TGTGCCAGCAGCTCAGCGGGAGGGCCGCTTTACGAGCAGTACTTC.

The chain carries TRBV10-3 and TRBJ1-1, with 7 bases lining up with TRBD1. Per the germline V gene, CDR1 is ENHRY and CDR2 is SYGVKD. J gave up 2 bases and V 10 bases, and 7 bases lay outside the gene matches. The CDR3 runs to 13 residues. CDR3 residues: CATKQGFNTEAFF. DNA of the CDR3: TGTGCCACGAAACAGGGGTTTAACACTGAAGCTTTCTTT.

The genes are TRBV6-6 and TRBJ1-5; D ambiguous. There are 14 residues in the CDR3. Germline CDR1 and CDR2: MNHNY and SVGAGI (reference sequence). The V and J ends lost 0 bases and 6 bases respectively, with 9 bases between them. In DNA, the CDR3 is TGTGCCAGCAGTTACTCGCAGTCTGGTCAGCCCCAGCATTTT. Protein product: CASSYSQSGQPQHF.